A single sample is the source of the 5 T cell receptor beta chains below, sequenced in a study of T cell responses to AZD1222 COVID-19 vaccine. Only in-frame clones appear in the TCRdb table, and some are missing; sequencing was by immunoSEQ multiplex PCR. The table includes about 100,000 clones, approximately 87% detected once. The sequenced sample was peripheral blood, obtained on day 0 of AZD1222 vaccination. Source of these receptors: an adult in good health.

The CDR3 bases are TGTGCCATCAGTGAGTCTGGACAGGGGGGTCAGCCCCAGCATTTT. Translated, it gives CAISESGQGGQPQHF. V gene TRBV10-3 combines with J gene TRBJ1-5, with TRBD1 matching over 10 bases. The J segment lost 6 bases and the V segment lost 0 bases, leaving 2 bases of the junction unmatched. Germline V lookup: CDR1 ENHRY, CDR2 SYGVKD. This CDR3 region has 15 residues.

The gene calls are TRBV5-1 and TRBJ1-3, with a possible D match to TRBD1 (5 bases). V was cut by 3 bases and J by 0 bases, with 13 bases left in between. The length of the CDR3 is 16 residues. CDR1 and CDR2 (germline): SGHRS, YFSETQ. The CDR3 here is CASSYLGGASGNTIYF. For the CDR3, the DNA is TGCGCCAGCAGCTACCTAGGAGGGGCCTCTGGAAACACCATATATTTT.

V is TRBV18 and J is TRBJ1-2, with TRBD1 matching 11 bases. The CDR3 spans 17 residues. Losses at the gene ends were 3 bases for V and 2 bases for J; bases not matched to a gene: 8. Germline V CDR1 and CDR2: KGHSH, LQKENI. For the CDR3, the DNA is TGTGCCAGCTCACCGGGGACAGGGGGTAACCGAAACTATGGCTACACCTTC. Translated: CASSPGTGGNRNYGYTF. Variable domain in full (rest from reference TRBV18 and TRBJ1-2): NAGVMQNPRHLVRRRGQEARLRCSPMKGHSHVYWYRQLPEEGLKFMVYLQKENIIDESGMPKERFSAEFPKEGPSILRIQQVVRGDSAAYFCASSPGTGGNRNYGYTFGSGTRLTVV.

This chain joins TRBV6-5 and TRBJ2-5; the match to TRBD2 covers 9 bases. V gave up 5 bases and J gave up 2 bases; unmatched junction bases: 6. CDR3 size: 15 residues. Germline V lookup: CDR1 MNHEY, CDR2 SVGAGI. The CDR3 is CASSRRGGSQETQYF. CDR3 in DNA: TGTGCCAGCAGTAGGCGGGGGGGTAGTCAAGAGACCCAGTACTTC.

V and J are TRBV18 and TRBJ1-1; weak D call: TRBD1 (5 bases). The CDR3 runs 17 residues. Germline loops: CDR1 KGHSH, CDR2 LQKENI. Between the trimmed V and J ends, which lost 3 bases and 0 bases, there was a span of 17 bases. This CDR3 reads CASSPQDSSSMNTEAFF. DNA for the CDR3: TGTGCCAGCTCACCGCAAGACAGCAGCTCCATGAACACTGAAGCTTTCTTT.